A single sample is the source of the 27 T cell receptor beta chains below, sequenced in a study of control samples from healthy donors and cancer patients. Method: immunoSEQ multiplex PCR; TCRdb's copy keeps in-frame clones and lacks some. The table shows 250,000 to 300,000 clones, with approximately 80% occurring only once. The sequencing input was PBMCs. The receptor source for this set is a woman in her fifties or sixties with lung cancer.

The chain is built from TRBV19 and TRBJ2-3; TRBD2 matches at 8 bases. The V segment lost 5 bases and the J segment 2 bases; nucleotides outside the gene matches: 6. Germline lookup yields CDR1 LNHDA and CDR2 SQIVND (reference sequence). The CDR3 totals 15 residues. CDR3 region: CASSPYSGATDTQYF. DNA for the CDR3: TGTGCCAGTAGTCCTTATAGCGGGGCCACAGATACGCAGTATTTT.

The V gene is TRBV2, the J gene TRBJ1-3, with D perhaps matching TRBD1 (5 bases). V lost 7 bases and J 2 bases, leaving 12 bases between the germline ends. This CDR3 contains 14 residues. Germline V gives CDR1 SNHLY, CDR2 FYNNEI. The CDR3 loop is CASNRGGAGNTIYF. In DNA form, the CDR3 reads TGTGCCAGCAATAGAGGAGGGGCTGGAAACACCATATATTTT.

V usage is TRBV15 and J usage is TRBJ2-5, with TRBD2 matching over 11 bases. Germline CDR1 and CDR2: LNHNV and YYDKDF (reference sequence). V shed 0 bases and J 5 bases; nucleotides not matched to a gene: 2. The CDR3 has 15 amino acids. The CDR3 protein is CATSRDGLAGETQYF. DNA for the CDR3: TGTGCCACCAGCAGAGACGGACTAGCGGGCGAGACCCAGTACTTC.

CDR3: CASSLGVLDAGELFF. CDR3 DNA sequence: TGTGCCAGCAGCTTAGGGGTCTTGGACGCCGGGGAGCTGTTTTTT. This sequence joins TRBV7-9 and TRBJ2-2; D gene unclear. Per the germline V gene, CDR1 is SEHNR and CDR2 is FQNEAQ (reference sequence). V dropped 1 base and J dropped 6 bases, with 12 bases sitting between them. This CDR3 comprises 15 residues.

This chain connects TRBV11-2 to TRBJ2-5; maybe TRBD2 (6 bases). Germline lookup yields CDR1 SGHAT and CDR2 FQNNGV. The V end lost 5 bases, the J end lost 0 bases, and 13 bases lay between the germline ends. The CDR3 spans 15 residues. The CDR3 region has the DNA TGTGCCAGCAGCGGAGGGCAGGCCAACCAAGAGACCCAGTACTTC. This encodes CASSGGQANQETQYF.

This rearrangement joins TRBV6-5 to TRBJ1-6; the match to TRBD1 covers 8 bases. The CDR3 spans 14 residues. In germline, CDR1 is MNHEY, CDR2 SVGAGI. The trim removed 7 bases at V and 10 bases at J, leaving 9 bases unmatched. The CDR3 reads CASTAGTGQSPLHF. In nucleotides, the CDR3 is TGTGCCAGCACCGCCGGGACAGGACAGTCACCCCTCCACTTT.

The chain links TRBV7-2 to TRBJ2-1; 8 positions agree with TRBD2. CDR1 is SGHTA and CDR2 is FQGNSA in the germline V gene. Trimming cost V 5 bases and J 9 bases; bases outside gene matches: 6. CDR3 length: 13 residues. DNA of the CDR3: TGTGCCAGCAGCCCGGGGGGGGTTGTTGAGCAGTTCTTC. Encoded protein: CASSPGGVVEQFF.

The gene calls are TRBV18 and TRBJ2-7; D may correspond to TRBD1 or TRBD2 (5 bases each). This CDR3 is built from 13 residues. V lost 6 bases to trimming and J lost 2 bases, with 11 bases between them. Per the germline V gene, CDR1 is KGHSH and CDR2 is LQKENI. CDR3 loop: CASSYGTPYEQYF. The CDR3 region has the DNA TGTGCCAGCTCCTACGGGACCCCCTACGAGCAGTACTTC.

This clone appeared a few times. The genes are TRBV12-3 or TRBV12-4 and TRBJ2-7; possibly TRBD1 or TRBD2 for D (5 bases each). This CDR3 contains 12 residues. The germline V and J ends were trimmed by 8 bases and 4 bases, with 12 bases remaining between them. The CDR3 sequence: CASGREGYEQYF. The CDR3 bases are TGTGCCAGCGGCCGTGAGGGGTACGAGCAGTACTTC.

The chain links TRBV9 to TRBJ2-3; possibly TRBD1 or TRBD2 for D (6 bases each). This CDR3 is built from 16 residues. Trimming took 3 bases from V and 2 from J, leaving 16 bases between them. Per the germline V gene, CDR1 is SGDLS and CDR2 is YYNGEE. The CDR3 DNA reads TGTGCCAGCAGCGAGGGGGGAGGACCTAACACAGATACGCAGTATTTT. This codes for CASSEGGGPNTDTQYF.

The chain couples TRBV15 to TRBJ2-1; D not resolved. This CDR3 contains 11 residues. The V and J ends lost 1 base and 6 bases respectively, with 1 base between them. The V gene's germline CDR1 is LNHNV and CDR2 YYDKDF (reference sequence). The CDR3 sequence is CATSRANEQFF. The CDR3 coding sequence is TGTGCCACCAGCAGAGCCAATGAGCAGTTCTTC.

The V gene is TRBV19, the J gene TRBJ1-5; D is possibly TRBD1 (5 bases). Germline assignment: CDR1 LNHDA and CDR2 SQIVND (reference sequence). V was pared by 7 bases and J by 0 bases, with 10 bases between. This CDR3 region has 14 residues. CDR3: CASTMGLSNQPQHF. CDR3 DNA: TGTGCCAGTACTATGGGACTTAGCAATCAGCCCCAGCATTTT.

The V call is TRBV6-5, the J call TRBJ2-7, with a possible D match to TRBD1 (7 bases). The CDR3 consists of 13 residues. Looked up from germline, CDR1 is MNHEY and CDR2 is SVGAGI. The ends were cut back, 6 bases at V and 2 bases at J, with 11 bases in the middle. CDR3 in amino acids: CASSRGTAYEQYF. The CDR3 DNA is TGTGCCAGCAGCCGCGGGACAGCCTACGAGCAGTACTTC.

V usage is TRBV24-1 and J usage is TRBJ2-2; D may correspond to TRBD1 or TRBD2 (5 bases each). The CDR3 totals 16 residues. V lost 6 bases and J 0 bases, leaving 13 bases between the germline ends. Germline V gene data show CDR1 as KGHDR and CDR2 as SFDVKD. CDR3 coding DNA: TGTGCCACCAGTCCATCGGGGACCACGAACACCGGGGAGCTGTTTTTT. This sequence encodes CATSPSGTTNTGELFF.

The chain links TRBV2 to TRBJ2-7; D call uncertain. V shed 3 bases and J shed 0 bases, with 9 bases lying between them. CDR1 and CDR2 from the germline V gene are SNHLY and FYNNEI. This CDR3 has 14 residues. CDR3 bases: TGTGCCAGCAGTGAGAGGTCGAGCTCCTACGAGCAGTACTTC. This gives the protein CASSERSSSYEQYF.

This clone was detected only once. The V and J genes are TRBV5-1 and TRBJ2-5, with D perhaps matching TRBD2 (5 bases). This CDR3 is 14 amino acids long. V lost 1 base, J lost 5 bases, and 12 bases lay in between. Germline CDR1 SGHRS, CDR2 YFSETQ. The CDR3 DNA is TGCGCCAGCAGCTTGAGTCTAGCTGGGGAGACCCAGTACTTC. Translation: CASSLSLAGETQYF.

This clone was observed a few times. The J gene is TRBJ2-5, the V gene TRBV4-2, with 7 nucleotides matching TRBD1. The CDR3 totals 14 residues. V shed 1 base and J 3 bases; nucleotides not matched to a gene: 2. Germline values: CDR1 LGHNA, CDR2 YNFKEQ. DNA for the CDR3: TGTGCCAGCAGCCAAGGGGACAGTGAAGAGACCCAGTACTTC. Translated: CASSQGDSEETQYF.

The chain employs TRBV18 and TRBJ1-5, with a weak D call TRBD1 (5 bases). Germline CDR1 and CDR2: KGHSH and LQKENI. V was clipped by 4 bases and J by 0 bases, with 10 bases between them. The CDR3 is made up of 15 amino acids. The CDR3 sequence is CASSRGGNSNQPQHF. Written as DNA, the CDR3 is TGTGCCAGCTCACGGGGCGGCAATAGCAATCAGCCCCAGCATTTT.

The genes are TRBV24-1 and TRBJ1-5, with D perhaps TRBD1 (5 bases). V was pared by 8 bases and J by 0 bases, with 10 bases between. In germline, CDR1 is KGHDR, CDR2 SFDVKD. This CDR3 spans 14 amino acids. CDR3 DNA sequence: TGTGCCACCATCAAGGGGAATAGCAATCAGCCCCAGCATTTT. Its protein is CATIKGNSNQPQHF.

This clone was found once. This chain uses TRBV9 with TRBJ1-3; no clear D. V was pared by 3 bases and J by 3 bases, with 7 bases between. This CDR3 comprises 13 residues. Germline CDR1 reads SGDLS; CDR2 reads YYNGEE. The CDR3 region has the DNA TGTGCCAGCAGCGCGGACGGTGGAAACACCATATATTTT. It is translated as CASSADGGNTIYF.

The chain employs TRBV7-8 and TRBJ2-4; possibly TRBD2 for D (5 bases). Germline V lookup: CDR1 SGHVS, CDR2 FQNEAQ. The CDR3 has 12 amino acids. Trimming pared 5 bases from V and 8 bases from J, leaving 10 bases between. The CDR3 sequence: CASSGGWDIQYF. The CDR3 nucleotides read TGTGCCAGCAGCGGAGGCTGGGACATTCAGTACTTC.

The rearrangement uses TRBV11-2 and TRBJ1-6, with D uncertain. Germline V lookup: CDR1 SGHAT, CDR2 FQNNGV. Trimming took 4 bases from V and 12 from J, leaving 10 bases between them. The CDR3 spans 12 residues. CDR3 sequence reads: CASSSFGGPLHF. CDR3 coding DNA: TGTGCCAGCAGCTCATTTGGTGGACCCCTCCACTTT.

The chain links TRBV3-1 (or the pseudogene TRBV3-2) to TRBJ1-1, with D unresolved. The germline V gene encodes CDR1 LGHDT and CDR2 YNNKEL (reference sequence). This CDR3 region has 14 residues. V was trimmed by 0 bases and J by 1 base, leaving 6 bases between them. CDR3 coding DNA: TGTGCCAGCAGCCAAGAGGCCTGGAACACTGAAGCTTTCTTT. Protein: CASSQEAWNTEAFF.

The chain's CDR3 is CASSLGQKGDEQFF. The DNA of the CDR3 is TGCGCCAGCAGCTTGGGGCAGAAAGGCGATGAGCAGTTCTTC. The V and J genes are TRBV5-1 and TRBJ2-1; D is unresolved. CDR1 and CDR2 (germline): SGHRS, YFSETQ. V gave up 0 bases and J gave up 8 bases, with 12 bases separating them. This CDR3 region has 14 residues.

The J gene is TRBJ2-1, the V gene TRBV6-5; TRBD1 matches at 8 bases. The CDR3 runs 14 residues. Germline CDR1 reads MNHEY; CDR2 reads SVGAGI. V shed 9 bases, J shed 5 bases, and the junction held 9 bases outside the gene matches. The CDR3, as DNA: TGTGCCAGTAGAAGACAGGGGTATAACAATGAGCAGTTCTTC. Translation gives CASRRQGYNNEQFF.

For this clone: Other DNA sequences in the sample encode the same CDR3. The CDR3 region is CASSPQGAGNTIYF. For the CDR3, the DNA is TGCGCCAGCAGCCCTCAGGGGGCTGGAAACACCATATATTTT. J is TRBJ1-3 and V is TRBV5-1, with 7 bases identical to TRBD1. Trimming removed 4 bases from V and 2 bases from J; junction bases left unmatched: 3. The CDR3 contains 14 residues. The germline CDR1 and CDR2 sequences are SGHRS and YFSETQ.

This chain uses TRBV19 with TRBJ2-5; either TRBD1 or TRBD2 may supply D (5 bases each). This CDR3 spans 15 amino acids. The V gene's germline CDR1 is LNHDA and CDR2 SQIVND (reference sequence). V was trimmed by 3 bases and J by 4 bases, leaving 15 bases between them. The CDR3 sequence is CASSMWPGGGETQYF. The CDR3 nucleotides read TGTGCCAGTAGTATGTGGCCGGGTGGGGGAGAGACCCAGTACTTC.